This T cell receptor (beta chain) was captured by sequencing in a study of shared clonotypes between healthy human individuals. Per the original methods: Filtering differed because ImmunoSEQ produced junction-only sequences that carried no quality scores. TCRdb's copy holds only in-frame clones and misses some; the assay was immunoSEQ multiplex PCR. V and J calls plus clone size are reproduced from that table; the DNA served to infer D and trimming. The sample yields approximately 470,000 clones, more than 75% seen once. Notes on this clone: Its antigen is unidentified.

The germline V gene encodes CDR1 SNHLY and CDR2 FYNNEI. There are 15 residues in the CDR3. The V and J ends lost 4 bases and 3 bases respectively, with 15 bases between them. The study's findings and limits: Depth of sequencing was expected to influence donor clonotype sharing. The small donor group covered limited genetic and exposure diversity.

The chain carries TRBV2 and TRBJ1-2; D may be TRBD1 (6 bases). Sequencing was done on a sample of PBMCs. The sequence came from a woman aged 40 to 50 in good health. Some clones in this sample may be carry-over from other donors' samples. Here the CDR3 DNA reads TGTGCCAGCAGTGGACAGGTAATGGGGGACTATGGCTACACCTTC. Translation: CASSGQVMGDYGYTF.